This T cell receptor (beta chain) stems from a study of post-analysis software for immune sequencing data. Overall study: Disease courses included relapsing-remitting, secondary progressive and progressive-relapsing multiple sclerosis. Study-level results: Relative to controls, patients had several TRBV segments at higher frequency, with TRBV5-6, TRBV5-1 and TRBV20-1 among these. Strong co-clustering by F measure was seen for same-batch samples.

This CDR3 spans 15 amino acids. V was clipped by 7 bases and J by 2 bases; unmatched bases: 7. Germline loops: CDR1 SGHTA, CDR2 FQGNSA. About this clonotype itself: Its target is unknown.

TCR beta cDNA libraries included unique molecular identifiers. MiXCR was run by TCRdb on the PCR reads, yielding one entry per CDR3 protein. This table has hundreds of thousands of distinct CDR3 sequences, 25% to 30% appearing once. The gene calls are TRBV7-2 and TRBJ2-3; 9 bases map to TRBD2. This clonotype originated in a girl aged 5 to 17 with multiple sclerosis. Material: blood. CDR3 nucleotides: TGTGCCAGCACTCCGACTAGCGGCAACACAGATACGCAGTATTTT. This codes for CASTPTSGNTDTQYF.